This T cell receptor (beta chain) is drawn from a study of blood T cell repertoires in COVID-19 (dated by TCRdb to about 2020). Broadly, across the study: Samples covering the acute and convalescent phases of COVID-19 were provided by collaborators in the United States, Italy and Spain. The material from the prospective study consisted of cDNA or gDNA derived from T cells, B-cell-depleted T cells, or PBMCs. Deeply sampled blood TCRbeta repertoires from subjects exposed to, actively infected with, or recovered from COVID-19 were included in the dataset. A freely available public database, intended as a resource for researchers studying the immune response to SARS-CoV-2, is where the repertoires were released. The samples were drawn from two sources: the first 160 participants of the ongoing ImmuneRACE study, and 1,200 or so subjects contributed by 6 global collaborators. Sample metadata almost always included a de-identified subject ID, COVID-19 status, age in years and sex. HLA class I and class II types, where available, came from metadata supplied by the sample provider rather than from assay-based typing. The investigation overall reported the following: Clinical and demographic metadata were provided uncurated, with the amount varying by source and participant.

As for this clone: This clone's antigen is unknown. No per-base quality is available; no much larger clone lies one base away.

Participants in the prospective study were aged 18 to 89 years, lived in more than 20 United States geographic areas, and enrolled through a virtual design. In the prospective study, cohorts were assigned on the basis of participant-reported clinical history obtained from a screening survey and a study questionnaire. Mobile phlebotomists in the prospective study collected whole blood, serum and a nasopharyngeal or oropharyngeal swab from every participant. Additional blood draws and questionnaires over an approximately 2-month period could optionally be provided by prospective study participants. Prospective study blood samples were shipped either frozen or at room temperature before DNA extraction. Based on the germline V gene (reference sequence), the CDR1 and CDR2 sequences are LNHDA and SQIVND. The cysteine opens and the phenylalanine closes a CDR3 of 11 amino acids. Only the CDR3 DNA is retained, 33 bases long and in frame from the first base. V loses 6 bases, J loses 4 bases, and the germline ends lie 7 bases apart.

The immunoSEQ Assay, a bias-controlled multiplex PCR, was used to amplify TCRbeta CDR3 regions from genomic DNA. Regarding the original processing steps: The number of nucleated cells in each sample was estimated by amplification of reference gene primers within the assay. Sequence reads were collapsed and filtered to measure the absolute abundance of every unique TCRbeta CDR3 rearrangement. For each sample, productive Simpson clonality was calculated as the square root of Simpson's diversity index across productive rearrangements. Sourced from immuneACCESS, this table was stored by TCRdb with only in-frame sequences that have V and J called. A share of the clones is absent; for the studies checked, an unresolved V gene accounts for under half, and the remainder has no known explanation. From that table come the V and J calls and clone size; the DNA was used to work out D and trimming. The sample table shows some 150,000 clones, and over 75% are seen once. Clones ranked in the top ten supply 1% to 1.5% of the sample.

The TCR originated in a woman aged 25 to 45 with acute COVID-19. Sequenced material: PBMCs or T cells enriched from blood (not recorded which). The chain employs TRBV19 and TRBJ2-7; the D gene remains uncertain. Read as DNA, the sequence is TGTGCCAGTAGCGTCGGGTACGAGCAGTACTTC. Its product reads: CASSVGYEQYF.